This record looks at one TCR beta chain sequence and its context. This sample is part of a study of shared T cell receptors in the human thymus. The protocol was immunoSEQ multiplex PCR, while the TCRdb copy is restricted to in-frame clones and leaves out a portion. The sample has some 760,000 clones; 70% to 90% are singletons. The CDR3 consists of 16 residues. Germline CDR1 SNHLY, CDR2 FYNNEI. Between the trimmed V and J ends, which lost 0 bases and 5 bases, there was a span of 16 bases. These data were likewise used in another study, on human thymus T cells. As reported in that work: It was from resections taken during corrective heart surgery that the thymus tissue came. Thymic and blood repertoires seemed to favor certain V and J genes.

The sequencing input was thymocytes. The sequence derives from a girl under three years old with a congenital heart defect. V gene TRBV2 combines with J gene TRBJ1-2; D is unclear. This CDR3 is CASSEAQAGNYYGYTF. CDR3 nucleotides: TGTGCCAGCAGTGAAGCGCAGGCAGGCAATTATTATGGCTACACCTTC.